The entry below gives a single TCR beta chain sequence along with its context. Its antigen is not identified. Individual cDNA molecules were tagged with unique molecular identifiers, the study reported. In TCRdb, the 5' RACE reads were re-called with MiXCR into one record per CDR3 protein. The data show 100,000 to 150,000 distinct CDR3 sequences, with under 15% seen just once and roughly 22% held by the top ten. These data come from a study of early T cells in non-severe SARS-CoV-2 infection. Whole-study context: The study sequenced bulk RNA from unsorted whole blood, with chains unpaired. Study findings and constraints: Matching results from VDJdb favored anti-spike CD8 responses, leaving private and CD4 specificities undetected.

Germline V gene sequence: CDR1 DFQATT, CDR2 SNEGSKA (reference sequence). V was trimmed by 7 bases and J by 1 base, leaving 12 bases between them. The CDR3 extends over 13 amino acids. The genes are TRBV20-1 and TRBJ2-3; weak D call: TRBD2 (6 bases). Material: whole blood. This sequence was found in an adult who was a healthcare worker with PCR-confirmed SARS-CoV-2 infection or an uninfected control (not recorded which). The CDR3 DNA reads TGCAGTGGGTTGGGGGGTCGCACAGATACGCAGTATTTT. This sequence encodes CSGLGGRTDTQYF.